This T cell receptor beta chain was identified during a study of neurological immune-mediated disorders. Study conclusions and caveats: Phylogenetic grouping assigned the repertoires of 18 of 34 multiple sclerosis patients to one related-CDR3 cluster, which constitutes a possible signature. In HTLV-1-associated myelopathy, TCR clonal expansion was greatest, whereas multiple sclerosis had the least, falling below healthy controls.

Many counts were recorded for this clonotype. The antigen is unknown. Trimming stripped 5 bases from V and 5 bases from J, with 12 bases between. Germline V gives CDR1 SGHTA, CDR2 FQGNSA. The CDR3 covers 13 residues. The making of cDNA relied on 5'RACE with 10-nucleotide random UMIs. Via MiXCR, TCRdb re-called the 5' RACE reads, giving one row per CDR3 protein. Of some 50,000 distinct CDR3 sequences in the sample, about 2% are singletons; the top ten hold roughly 2.1%. Sequenced: PBMCs. This chain uses TRBV7-2 with TRBJ2-5; D not resolved. The clonotype comes from a middle-aged woman with multiple sclerosis. The CDR3 DNA reads TGTGCCAGCAGCCCGACGCGGATGGAGACCCAGTACTTC. Amino acid sequence: CASSPTRMETQYF.